This passage covers 28 T cell receptor beta chains from one sample sequenced in a study of cytomegalovirus exposure and HLA in healthy donors. PCR primers comprised 60 Vbeta and 13 Jbeta primers. Generated by immunoSEQ multiplex PCR, the TCRdb table keeps only in-frame clones and is missing some. This sample carries about 42,000 clones, with approximately 1.5% going to the ten biggest clones. The sample was PBMCs. The receptors derive from a man aged 25-45 years in good health and CMV-seronegative.

V is TRBV5-1 and J is TRBJ2-5; D may be TRBD2 (7 bases). Trimming removed 3 bases at V and 5 bases at J, with 17 bases between. The CDR3 covers 15 residues. The germline gives CDR1 SGHRS, CDR2 YFSETQ. The CDR3 loop reads CASSWAGARGETQYF. CDR3 nucleotides: TGCGCCAGCAGCTGGGCGGGGGCCAGAGGGGAGACCCAGTACTTC.

This chain links TRBV6-6 with TRBJ1-5; 9 bases line up with TRBD1. Germline assignment: CDR1 MNHNY and CDR2 SVGAGI (reference sequence). This CDR3 spans 16 amino acids. After removal of 5 bases from V and 3 bases from J, the junction contained 8 bases not matched to a gene. CDR3 DNA: TGTGCCAGCAGTCCCCTCGGGACAGGGAACAATCAGCCCCAGCATTTT. It specifies CASSPLGTGNNQPQHF.

The chain employs TRBV6-5 and TRBJ1-2, with 7 bases fitting TRBD1. Germline loops: CDR1 MNHEY, CDR2 SVGAGI. CDR3 length equals 14 residues. Trimming cost V 6 bases and J 4 bases; bases outside gene matches: 8. The CDR3 nucleotides are TGTGCCAGCAGGCCGGGACAGAGACTCTATGGCTACACCTTC. Translated: CASRPGQRLYGYTF.

Worth noting for this clone: Other DNA sequences in this specimen translate into the identical CDR3. The CDR3 loop reads CASSLHRENTEAFF. The DNA of the CDR3 is TGTGCCAGTAGTTTACACAGGGAGAACACTGAAGCTTTCTTT. J is TRBJ1-1 and V is TRBV19; D is perhaps TRBD1 (6 bases). Germline V CDR1 and CDR2: LNHDA, SQIVND (reference sequence). The CDR3 totals 14 residues. V lost 5 bases to trimming and J lost 1 base, with 11 bases between them. The variable domain in full, completed from reference TRBV19 and TRBJ1-1, reads DGGITQSPKYLFRKEGQNVTLSCEQNLNHDAMYWYRQDPGQGLRLIYYSQIVNDFQKGDIAEGYSVSREKKESFPLTVTSAQKNPTAFYLCASSLHRENTEAFFGQGTRLTVV.

A remark on this clone: Other DNA sequences within the sample encode an identical CDR3. The chain uses TRBV7-2 and TRBJ2-7; 8 bases agree with TRBD1. The trim removed 5 bases at V and 3 bases at J, leaving 6 bases unmatched. Looked up from germline, CDR1 is SGHTA and CDR2 is FQGNSA. The CDR3 consists of 14 residues. This chain's CDR3 is CASSVTTGGYEQYF. The CDR3 region has the DNA TGTGCCAGCAGCGTCACAACAGGGGGCTACGAGCAGTACTTC.

The rearrangement joins TRBV6-5 to TRBJ1-1; D call uncertain. V lost 2 bases and J lost 1, with 8 bases in between. From germline, CDR1 is MNHEY and CDR2 SVGAGI. This CDR3 has 14 residues. The CDR3, as DNA: TGTGCCAGCAGTTACGAGGGAGCGAACACTGAAGCTTTCTTT. It encodes CASSYEGANTEAFF.

This chain uses TRBV4-3 with TRBJ2-7; 8 positions match TRBD1. V gave up 4 bases and J gave up 5 bases; unmatched junction bases: 7. This CDR3 is built from 14 residues. CDR1 is LGHNA, CDR2 YSLEER, per germline. CDR3 in amino acids: CASSPDRVRHEQYF. The CDR3 nucleotides are TGCGCCAGCAGCCCGGACAGGGTCAGGCACGAGCAGTACTTC.

This chain connects TRBV9 to TRBJ2-1; 8 bases are shared with TRBD1. The CDR3 is 15 residues long. V trimming: 0 bases; J trimming: 3 bases; junction bases outside the gene matches: 2. Germline V gene lookup returns CDR1 SGDLS and CDR2 YYNGEE. The CDR3 is CASSVGQGFYNEQFF. DNA for the CDR3: TGTGCCAGCAGCGTAGGACAGGGGTTCTACAATGAGCAGTTCTTC. Filled out from reference TRBV9 and TRBJ2-1, the complete variable domain reads DSGVTQTPKHLITATGQRVTLRCSPRSGDLSVYWYQQSLDQGLQFLIQYYNGEERAKGNILERFSAQQFPDLHSELNLSSLELGDSALYFCASSVGQGFYNEQFFGPGTRLTVL.

This rearrangement joins TRBV30 to TRBJ1-1; the match to TRBD1 covers 9 bases. Germline trimming cut 8 bases from V and 1 base from J; bases unmatched to any gene: 11. From germline, CDR1 is GTSNPN and CDR2 SVGIG (reference sequence). This CDR3 is 15 amino acids long. CDR3 nucleotides: TGTGCCCTTGGGGGACCGACAGGGGGGAACACTGAAGCTTTCTTT. Its protein is CALGGPTGGNTEAFF. The variable domain in full, completed from reference TRBV30 and TRBJ1-1, reads SQTIHQWPATLVQPVGSPLSLECTVEGTSNPNLYWYRQAAGRGLQLLFYSVGIGQISSEVPQNLSASRPQDRQFILSSKKLLLSDSGFYLCALGGPTGGNTEAFFGQGTRLTVV.

V gene TRBV6-1 combines with J gene TRBJ1-1; no clear D. CDR1 MNHNS and CDR2 SASEGT come from the germline V gene. The CDR3 runs 13 residues. The V end was cut by 8 bases, the J end by 4 bases, with 14 bases between. The CDR3, as DNA: TGTGCCAGCTTCCTAGGTCTCGTCACTGAAGCTTTCTTT. Protein: CASFLGLVTEAFF.

The chain joins TRBV29-1 to TRBJ2-5; D is perhaps TRBD2 (6 bases). Germline lookup yields CDR1 SQVTM and CDR2 ANQGSEA. The CDR3 totals 13 residues. Trimming stripped 4 bases from V and 4 bases from J, with 13 bases between. The CDR3 reads CSVGGGTRETQYF. DNA for the CDR3: TGCAGCGTTGGGGGCGGGACTCGAGAGACCCAGTACTTC.

J is TRBJ2-7 and V is TRBV14; D is perhaps TRBD2 (7 bases). The CDR3 consists of 15 residues. V was cut by 2 bases and J by 3 bases, with 14 bases left in between. Germline lookup yields CDR1 SGHDN and CDR2 FVKESK. The CDR3 protein is CASSQFRGANYEQYF. CDR3 DNA sequence: TGTGCCAGCAGCCAATTTCGGGGGGCGAACTACGAGCAGTACTTC.

This chain joins TRBV9 and TRBJ1-6; 7 bases fit TRBD1. The germline gives CDR1 SGDLS, CDR2 YYNGEE. The CDR3 has 14 residues. The V gene end was trimmed by 2 bases and the J gene end by 7 bases; junction bases not matched to a gene: 3. The CDR3 reads CASSVGTANSPLHF. CDR3 DNA: TGTGCCAGCAGCGTCGGGACAGCCAATTCACCCCTCCACTTT.

This chain links TRBV27 with TRBJ2-7, with 11 bases aligning to TRBD1. The V and J ends lost 5 bases and 3 bases, in that order; junction bases with no gene match: 6. Germline assignment: CDR1 MNHEY and CDR2 SMNVEV (reference sequence). The CDR3 sequence is 15 residues long. The CDR3 is CASSGSGTGGYEQYF. CDR3 sequence (DNA): TGTGCCAGCAGTGGGTCCGGGACAGGGGGCTACGAGCAGTACTTC.

The rearrangement links TRBV7-2 to TRBJ2-7, with 9 bases identical to TRBD2. Germline V gene data show CDR1 as SGHTA and CDR2 as FQGNSA. V shed 5 bases, J shed 5 bases, and the junction held 10 bases outside the gene matches. The CDR3 runs 15 residues. In DNA form, the CDR3 reads TGTGCCAGCAGCCGGACTTGGACTAGCGACAACGAGCAGTACTTC. Translation gives CASSRTWTSDNEQYF.

The V gene is TRBV5-1, the J gene TRBJ2-1; possible D gene TRBD1, 5 bases. V was pared by 0 bases and J by 5 bases, with 9 bases between. The germline CDR1 and CDR2 sequences are SGHRS and YFSETQ. The CDR3 is 14 residues long. CDR3 in DNA: TGCGCCAGCAGCTTGGCGACCAGGGACAATGAGCAGTTCTTC. The encoded protein is CASSLATRDNEQFF.

The chain combines TRBV9 with TRBJ2-3; D call uncertain. Germline V gene sequence: CDR1 SGDLS, CDR2 YYNGEE. The CDR3 is 15 residues long. V was clipped by 5 bases and J by 0 bases, with 13 bases between them. The CDR3 spells CASSHDGLSTDTQYF. CDR3 sequence (DNA): TGTGCCAGCAGTCACGATGGGCTTAGCACAGATACGCAGTATTTT.

The chain joins TRBV5-1 to TRBJ2-1; 8 bases map to TRBD2. The germline gives CDR1 SGHRS, CDR2 YFSETQ. The CDR3 consists of 16 residues. Losses at the gene ends were 3 bases for V and 0 bases for J; bases not matched to a gene: 5. As DNA, the CDR3 is TGCGCCAGCAGCTCGGCCGCGGGAGGCTCCTACAATGAGCAGTTCTTC. Translating gives CASSSAAGGSYNEQFF.

The V gene is TRBV16, the J gene TRBJ1-2, with D possibly being TRBD1 (6 bases). The CDR3 length is 15 residues. The germline V gene encodes CDR1 KGHSY and CDR2 FQNENV. V gave up 3 bases and J gave up 8 bases, with 19 bases separating them. This CDR3 is CASSHHTGFRWGYTF. CDR3 coding DNA: TGTGCCAGCAGCCACCACACAGGGTTTCGGTGGGGCTACACCTTC.

The chain uses TRBV7-9 and TRBJ1-3; D gene ambiguous. The CDR3 is 13 amino acids. Germline V gene lookup returns CDR1 SEHNR and CDR2 FQNEAQ (reference sequence). The V end was cut by 3 bases, the J end by 3 bases, with 6 bases between. The CDR3: CASSFTDGNTIYF. CDR3 bases: TGTGCCAGCAGCTTCACAGATGGAAACACCATATATTTT.

The chain combines TRBV29-1 with TRBJ2-1, with 8 positions matching TRBD2. Germline CDR1 is SQVTM and CDR2 is ANQGSEA. There are 14 residues in the CDR3. CDR3 amino acids: CSALASGSPHEQFF. CDR3 in DNA: TGCAGTGCTCTCGCGAGCGGGAGCCCCCATGAGCAGTTCTTC.

This chain connects TRBV18 to TRBJ2-7; a possible D gene is TRBD2 (6 bases). This CDR3 is built from 15 residues. CDR1 and CDR2 (germline): KGHSH, LQKENI. V gave up 3 bases and J gave up 2 bases, with 14 bases separating them. CDR3 residues: CASSPLPSVTYEQYF. In DNA form, the CDR3 reads TGTGCCAGCTCACCTCTCCCTAGCGTCACCTACGAGCAGTACTTC.

V usage is TRBV7-2 and J usage is TRBJ2-1; tentative D call: TRBD2 (6 bases). CDR1 and CDR2 from the germline V gene are SGHTA and FQGNSA. This CDR3 comprises 15 residues. V was pared by 2 bases and J by 4 bases, with 12 bases between. The DNA for the CDR3 is TGTGCCAGCAGCTTACTCGGAGGGGCGTACAATGAGCAGTTCTTC. Translated, it gives CASSLLGGAYNEQFF.

The rearrangement links TRBV10-2 to TRBJ1-5; D is unresolved. The V end lost 0 bases, the J end lost 10 bases, and 10 bases lay between the germline ends. This CDR3 has 13 residues. Germline CDR1 and CDR2: WSHSY and SAAADI. The CDR3 sequence: CASSESRVEPQHF. The CDR3 coding sequence is TGCGCCAGCAGTGAGTCCCGGGTGGAACCCCAGCATTTT.

V gene TRBV18 combines with J gene TRBJ1-5; 9 bases match TRBD1. The V segment lost 3 bases and the J segment 9 bases; nucleotides outside the gene matches: 9. Germline assignment: CDR1 KGHSH and CDR2 LQKENI. The CDR3 length is 15 residues. This CDR3 is CASSPGQGRIGPQHF. The CDR3 DNA reads as TGTGCCAGCTCACCCGGACAGGGGAGAATCGGGCCCCAGCATTTT.

The chain couples TRBV11-1 to TRBJ2-7; the D gene is possibly TRBD2 (5 bases). CDR1 and CDR2 (germline): SGHAT, FQDESV (reference sequence). Between the trimmed V and J ends, which lost 2 bases and 4 bases, there was a span of 12 bases. This CDR3 is built from 14 residues. The CDR3 sequence: CASSLQLDVYEQYF. Written as DNA, the CDR3 is TGTGCCAGCAGCTTACAACTAGATGTATACGAGCAGTACTTC.

The chain employs TRBV4-2 and TRBJ1-1; D unclear. The CDR3 is 14 residues long. The ends were cut back, 4 bases at V and 6 bases at J, with 15 bases in the middle. The germline CDR1 and CDR2 sequences are LGHNA and YNFKEQ. CDR3 loop: CASSPFRRAAEAFF. The CDR3 DNA sequence: TGTGCCAGCAGCCCCTTTCGTCGCGCCGCTGAAGCTTTCTTT.

V is TRBV27 and J is TRBJ2-7, with a weak D call TRBD1 (6 bases). CDR3 length equals 14 residues. From germline, CDR1 is MNHEY and CDR2 SMNVEV (reference sequence). V lost 5 bases and J lost 1, with 12 bases in between. The CDR3 nucleotides read TGTGCCAGCAGTCCTTGGACAGCGTCCTACGAGCAGTACTTC. Protein product: CASSPWTASYEQYF.